Below are 18 T cell receptor beta chains sequenced from a single sample in a study of regulatory T cells in long-lasting Graves disease. Documented time point: newly diagnosed GD, antithyroid drugs for less than 3 months. From PBMCs, RNA was extracted and then used to make the TCR library. To make TCR beta libraries, researchers used iRepertoire HTBI primers and Arm-PCR of CDR3 regions. One entry per CDR3 protein, called by TCRdb with MiXCR from the multiplex PCR reads. This sample has about 320,000 distinct CDR3 sequences, with 15% to 20% found just once. The specimen was peripheral blood mononuclear cells (PBMCs), collected at new diagnosis, from a patient treated with antithyroid drugs. These receptors came from a female donor with Graves disease.

This clonotype was found a few times. This chain links TRBV19 with TRBJ2-3; D is undetermined. There are 14 residues in the CDR3. Trimming stripped 0 bases from V and 2 bases from J, with 6 bases between. Germline assignment: CDR1 LNHDA and CDR2 SQIVND (reference sequence). The DNA for the CDR3 is TGTGCCAGTAGTATAGAGGGGTTCACAGATACGCAGTATTTT. Translation: CASSIEGFTDTQYF.

This clonotype was counted ten times or more. The chain combines TRBV10-3 with TRBJ2-2; no reliable D call. V lost 6 bases, J lost 0 bases, and 8 bases lay in between. Germline loops: CDR1 ENHRY, CDR2 SYGVKD. CDR3 length: 14 residues. CDR3 sequence: CAIREHSNTGELFF. The CDR3 region has the DNA TGTGCCATCAGGGAACATTCGAACACCGGGGAGCTGTTTTTT.

This clonotype has more than one count but fewer than ten. Here the CDR3 reads CASSQEKTWRQLSDEQFF. In DNA form, the CDR3 reads TGCGCCAGCAGCCAAGAAAAAACGTGGCGACAGCTTAGCGATGAGCAGTTCTTC. The J gene is TRBJ2-1, the V gene TRBV4-1, with D perhaps TRBD1 or TRBD2 (5 bases each). This CDR3 has 18 amino acids. Looked up from germline, CDR1 is MGHRA and CDR2 is YSYEKL. Trimming took 0 bases from V and 8 from J, leaving 23 bases between them.

The CDR3 nucleotides are TGTGCCAGCAGCTCGAATCCGGGACAGGCCTACGAGCAGTACTTC. The encoded protein is CASSSNPGQAYEQYF. This chain connects TRBV7-2 to TRBJ2-7, with 8 bases identical to TRBD1. Germline V CDR1 and CDR2: SGHTA, FQGNSA. The junction had 7 bases not matched to a gene; V was cut back by 4 bases and J by 2 bases. This CDR3 is built from 15 residues. Full variable domain (missing parts from reference TRBV7-2 and TRBJ2-7): GAGVSQSPSNKVTEKGKDVELRCDPISGHTALYWYRQSLGQGLEFLIYFQGNSAPDKSGLPSDRFSAERTGGSVSTLTIQRTQQEDSAVYLCASSSNPGQAYEQYFGPGTRLTVT.

This clonotype was detected ten times or more. This chain connects TRBV2 to TRBJ1-5; D not resolved. Germline V CDR1 and CDR2: SNHLY, FYNNEI. CDR3 length: 17 residues. V lost 1 base, J lost 4 bases, and 17 bases lay in between. In DNA form, the CDR3 reads TGTGCCAGCAGTGAAGGAAGGGATAACCCTCTTAATCAGCCCCAGCATTTT. This sequence encodes CASSEGRDNPLNQPQHF. Complete variable domain (other parts from reference TRBV2 and TRBJ1-5): EPEVTQTPSHQVTQMGQEVILRCVPISNHLYFYWYRQILGQKVEFLVSFYNNEISEKSEIFDDQFSVERPDGSNFTLKIRSTKLEDSAMYFCASSEGRDNPLNQPQHFGDGTRLSIL.

The V gene is TRBV7-2, the J gene TRBJ2-1; tentative D call: TRBD2 (6 bases). CDR1 and CDR2 from the germline V gene are SGHTA and FQGNSA. Deletions cut 4 bases from V and 3 bases from J, with 13 bases between. CDR3 length equals 15 residues. CDR3 DNA: TGTGCCAGCAGCTATTACGGCGGGAACTACAATGAGCAGTTCTTC. It specifies CASSYYGGNYNEQFF.

In this sample, this clonotype turned up many times. The chain joins TRBV27 to TRBJ2-3; 13 bases line up with TRBD2. J was trimmed by 3 bases and V by 3 bases; bases with no gene match: 9. Germline-derived CDR1 and CDR2 are MNHEY and SMNVEV (reference sequence). CDR3 size: 18 residues. CDR3 in amino acids: CASSFSSSGLAGTDTQYF. The CDR3 nucleotides are TGTGCCAGCAGTTTCTCAAGCTCGGGACTAGCGGGAACAGATACGCAGTATTTT.

This clonotype was observed at least ten times. In DNA, the CDR3 is TGTGCCAGCAGTCCGGGCCAGGTACTTTACGAGCAGTACTTC. Translated, it gives CASSPGQVLYEQYF. V and J are TRBV28 and TRBJ2-7, with D unresolved. V was trimmed by 5 bases and J by 4 bases, leaving 15 bases between them. Germline CDR1 and CDR2: MDHEN and SYDVKM. CDR3 length: 14 residues.

This clonotype has only a few counts. A single base is all that separates this from a far larger clone, so a read error is likely. The CDR3: CASSGRIIGDTEAFF. As DNA, the CDR3 is TGTGCCAGCAGCGGCAGGATCATAGGGGACACTGAAGCTTTCTTT. The chain carries TRBV2 and TRBJ1-1, with a possible D match to TRBD1 (5 bases). Germline V gene lookup returns CDR1 SNHLY and CDR2 FYNNEI. CDR3 length: 15 residues. V gave up 6 bases and J gave up 3 bases, with 17 bases separating them.

This clonotype was seen a few times. V usage is TRBV30 and J usage is TRBJ1-3; 9 bases agree with TRBD1. Germline CDR1 and CDR2: GTSNPN and SVGIG (reference sequence). J gave up 4 bases and V 3 bases, and 7 bases lay outside the gene matches. The CDR3 extends over 15 amino acids. The chain's CDR3 is CAWRKNRGPGNTIYF. CDR3 DNA sequence: TGTGCCTGGAGAAAAAACAGGGGGCCGGGAAACACCATATATTTT.

This clonotype has a count of ten or more. The J gene is TRBJ2-1, the V gene TRBV7-3, with a possible D match to TRBD2 (5 bases). The V end lost 0 bases, the J end lost 10 bases, and 16 bases lay between the germline ends. The CDR3 is 15 residues long. Per the germline V gene, CDR1 is SGHTA and CDR2 is FQGTGA. The CDR3 loop reads CASSLTASSSTEQFF. CDR3 nucleotides: TGTGCCAGCAGCTTAACGGCTAGCAGTTCCACAGAGCAGTTCTTC.

This clonotype was recorded a few times. The J gene is TRBJ2-7, the V gene TRBV9; perhaps TRBD1 as D (6 bases). Germline CDR1 SGDLS, CDR2 YYNGEE. The CDR3 length is 14 residues. V was shortened by 0 bases and J by 6 bases, with 13 bases between the two germline ends. The CDR3: CASSVEDSSSEQYF. The CDR3, as DNA: TGTGCCAGCAGCGTAGAGGACAGCAGTAGCGAGCAGTACTTC.

In this sample, this clonotype turned up many times. The chain uses TRBV12-3 or TRBV12-4 and TRBJ1-2, with TRBD1 matching over 8 bases. Germline trimming cut 2 bases from V and 7 bases from J; bases unmatched to any gene: 3. The CDR3 consists of 13 residues. This CDR3 reads CASSLQGAFGYTF. The CDR3 DNA follows: TGTGCCAGCAGTTTACAGGGGGCCTTTGGCTACACCTTC.

CDR3 region: CASSQERDFHYEQYF. The CDR3 bases are TGTGCCAGCAGCCAAGAACGCGACTTTCATTACGAGCAGTACTTC. The V call is TRBV28, the J call TRBJ2-7; no clear D gene. The CDR3 is made up of 15 amino acids. Trimming removed 6 bases at V and 4 bases at J, with 19 bases between. CDR1 is MDHEN and CDR2 is SYDVKM in the germline V gene.

This clonotype was seen many times. V usage is TRBV16 and J usage is TRBJ2-6; D possibly corresponds to TRBD2 (6 bases). Trimming shortened V by 2 bases and J by 0 bases, and 11 bases separated the two germline ends. The CDR3 loop spans 17 amino acids. Germline CDR1 KGHSY, CDR2 FQNENV. CDR3 bases: TGTGCCAGCAGCCAAGGCAGGACTATCTCTGGGGCCAACGTCCTGACTTTC. Encoded protein: CASSQGRTISGANVLTF. The entire variable domain, with the rest obtained from reference TRBV16 and TRBJ2-6, is as follows: GEEVAQTPKHLVRGEGQKAKLYCAPIKGHSYVFWYQQVLKNEFKFLISFQNENVFDETGMPKERFSAKCLPNSPCSLEIQATKLEDSAVYFCASSQGRTISGANVLTFGAGSRLTVL.

This clonotype was seen a few times. J is TRBJ2-7 and V is TRBV20-1, with TRBD2 matching over 7 bases. The CDR3 contains 13 residues. Trimming cost V 5 bases and J 4 bases; bases outside gene matches: 8. Germline V gene sequence: CDR1 DFQATT, CDR2 SNEGSKA (reference sequence). As DNA, the CDR3 is TGCAGTGCTCCGGCGGGGGTGGGGTACGAGCAGTACTTC. This sequence encodes CSAPAGVGYEQYF.

This sequence joins TRBV2 and TRBJ1-5; no firm D call. This CDR3 has 12 amino acids. From germline, CDR1 is SNHLY and CDR2 FYNNEI. V dropped 4 bases and J dropped 6 bases, with 7 bases sitting between them. The DNA of the CDR3 is TGTGCCAGCAGTGGCCCCAGTCAGCCCCAGCATTTT. As protein: CASSGPSQPQHF.

This clonotype was seen ten or more times. The chain joins TRBV11-3 to TRBJ1-1, with D uncertain. V was shortened by 1 base and J by 3 bases, with 6 bases between the two germline ends. The V gene's germline CDR1 is SGHNT and CDR2 YENEEA. The CDR3 length is 13 residues. CDR3: CASSLVEDTEAFF. In nucleotides, the CDR3 is TGTGCCAGCAGCTTAGTGGAAGACACTGAAGCTTTCTTT.